The 27 T cell receptor beta chains listed next were all sequenced from one sample in a study of identifying expanded T cells in peripheral blood (dated by TCRdb to between 2018 and 2021). The library was made by the immunoSEQ multiplex PCR assay. TCRdb took this table from immuneACCESS and kept in-frame rearrangements with V and J called. Such tables lack part of the clones; where checked against another copy, unresolved V genes explain under half of the gap, and the rest is unexplained. In all, the sample holds tens of thousands of clones, and roughly 84% of those were seen once. Less than 20% of the sample lies in the top ten. The specimen sequenced was blood. The receptors were gathered from a person aged 18 to 70 in good health.

The J gene is TRBJ2-3, the V gene TRBV5-4; 8 nucleotides agree with TRBD2. The CDR3 extends over 16 amino acids. The V segment lost 5 bases and the J segment 4 bases; nucleotides outside the gene matches: 12. Germline V CDR1 and CDR2: SGHNT, YYREEE (reference sequence). The CDR3 DNA reads TGTGCCAGCAGATTCCAAGCGGGAGTTGGGGCAGATACGCAGTATTTT. This codes for CASRFQAGVGADTQYF.

This sequence joins TRBV6-5 and TRBJ1-1, with D perhaps TRBD1 (6 bases). Germline V gives CDR1 MNHEY, CDR2 SVGAGI. The CDR3 has 12 amino acids. V was trimmed by 6 bases and J by 8 bases, leaving 13 bases between them. The CDR3 region has the DNA TGTGCCAGCAGCCGAACAGGGCTAGAAGCTTTCTTT. Amino acids: CASSRTGLEAFF.

V and J are TRBV28 and TRBJ1-1; 7 nucleotides agree with TRBD1. The length of the CDR3 is 13 residues. Unmatched junction bases numbered 5, after V lost 10 bases and J lost 0 bases. Germline CDR1 MDHEN, CDR2 SYDVKM. In nucleotides, the CDR3 is TGTGCCACCGGAGGGACAGTGAACACTGAAGCTTTCTTT. Translating gives CATGGTVNTEAFF.

J is TRBJ2-7 and V is TRBV30; TRBD1 aligns across 8 bases. This CDR3 is 12 amino acids long. The V gene's germline CDR1 is GTSNPN and CDR2 SVGIG (reference sequence). V lost 5 bases, J lost 5 bases, and 5 bases stayed unmatched. CDR3 coding DNA: TGTGCCTGGGGAGGACAGGGTAACGAGCAGTACTTC. Its protein is CAWGGQGNEQYF.

The chain combines TRBV28 with TRBJ2-5; 8 bases are a match to TRBD2. Looked up from germline, CDR1 is MDHEN and CDR2 is SYDVKM. J lost 4 bases, V lost 10 bases, and 8 bases had no gene match. The CDR3 runs 13 residues. The CDR3 loop is CATLSGTGETQYF. The CDR3 DNA reads as TGTGCCACCCTTAGCGGGACGGGAGAGACCCAGTACTTC.

This chain connects TRBV4-1 to TRBJ2-7; the match to TRBD2 covers 9 bases. The CDR3 covers 18 residues. Germline V CDR1 and CDR2: MGHRA, YSYEKL. After removal of 0 bases from V and 5 bases from J, the junction contained 14 bases not matched to a gene. The DNA for the CDR3 is TGCGCCAGCAGCCAAGAGGACAGCAAATTAGCGGGAGCGCACGAGCAGTACTTC. Protein sequence: CASSQEDSKLAGAHEQYF.

V is TRBV27 and J is TRBJ2-6, with no clear D. V gave up 6 bases and J gave up 0 bases, with 12 bases separating them. The CDR3 has 16 residues. CDR1 MNHEY and CDR2 SMNVEV come from the germline V gene (reference sequence). The CDR3 DNA is TGTGCCAGCAGCTTAGTAAGGAGCTCTGGGGCCAACGTCCTGACTTTC. This translates into CASSLVRSSGANVLTF. Drawing the rest from reference TRBV27 and TRBJ2-6, the complete variable domain is EAQVTQNPRYLITVTGKKLTVTCSQNMNHEYMSWYRQDPGLGLRQIYYSMNVEVTDKGDVPEGYKVSRKEKRNFPLILESPSPNQTSLYFCASSLVRSSGANVLTFGAGSRLTVL.

V usage is TRBV6-5 and J usage is TRBJ2-1, with D perhaps matching TRBD2 (6 bases). Trimming shortened V by 9 bases and J by 0 bases, and 15 bases separated the two germline ends. This CDR3 is built from 15 residues. The germline CDR1 and CDR2 sequences are MNHEY and SVGAGI. The CDR3 sequence is CASTPGDLSYNEQFF. The CDR3 DNA follows: TGTGCCAGTACTCCGGGAGACCTCTCCTACAATGAGCAGTTCTTC.

This rearrangement joins TRBV28 to TRBJ1-1; D possibly corresponds to TRBD1 (6 bases). This CDR3 spans 13 amino acids. V dropped 6 bases and J dropped 5 bases, with 13 bases sitting between them. CDR1 and CDR2 from the germline V gene are MDHEN and SYDVKM. The CDR3 coding sequence is TGTGCCAGCAGCTCCGTTCAGGGGACTGAAGCTTTCTTT. Translation gives CASSSVQGTEAFF.

This sequence joins TRBV5-1 and TRBJ2-7; D is undetermined. V was shortened by 1 base and J by 4 bases, with 12 bases between the two germline ends. The CDR3 length is 14 residues. The germline gives CDR1 SGHRS, CDR2 YFSETQ. Here the CDR3 DNA reads TGCGCCAGCAGCTTGACCAGGTTTACTTACGAGCAGTACTTC. It specifies CASSLTRFTYEQYF.

The chain links TRBV11-2 to TRBJ2-3; 10 nucleotides line up with TRBD2. V lost 5 bases, J lost 2 bases, and 4 bases stayed unmatched. The CDR3 consists of 15 residues. CDR1 is SGHAT and CDR2 is FQNNGV in the germline V gene. This CDR3 reads CASSPTSGVTDTQYF. CDR3 DNA: TGTGCCAGCAGCCCCACTAGCGGGGTCACAGATACGCAGTATTTT.

The V and J genes are TRBV7-8 and TRBJ2-5; 10 positions agree with TRBD2. This CDR3 has 16 residues. V was clipped by 3 bases and J by 4 bases; unmatched bases: 8. CDR1 and CDR2 from the germline V gene are SGHVS and FQNEAQ. CDR3 bases: TGTGCCAGCAGCTTTTCAAGCGGGAGGGCCGGAGAGACCCAGTACTTC. Translation gives CASSFSSGRAGETQYF.

The rearrangement links TRBV7-6 to TRBJ2-2; a weak D match, TRBD2 (5 bases). CDR1 is SGHVS, CDR2 FNYEAQ, per germline. This CDR3 has 13 amino acids. V was shortened by 2 bases and J by 6 bases, with 7 bases between the two germline ends. CDR3 coding DNA: TGTGCCAGCAGCTTACAGGAGGCCGGGGAGCTGTTTTTT. The encoded protein is CASSLQEAGELFF.

The sample holds one count of this clone. This chain connects TRBV29-1 to TRBJ2-7; D is ambiguous. This CDR3 region has 12 residues. V lost 1 base and J 3 bases, leaving 7 bases between the germline ends. CDR1 is SQVTM, CDR2 ANQGSEA, per germline. In DNA, the CDR3 is TGCAGCGTTGAAGGGCCGGGCTACGAGCAGTACTTC. Translation gives CSVEGPGYEQYF.

This chain uses TRBV7-8 with TRBJ1-1; the D is unclear. Deletions cut 5 bases from V and 1 base from J, with 8 bases between. The length of the CDR3 is 13 residues. The germline CDR1 and CDR2 sequences are SGHVS and FQNEAQ. The CDR3: CASSTNRNTEAFF. In DNA, the CDR3 is TGTGCCAGCAGCACAAACAGGAACACTGAAGCTTTCTTT.

The J gene is TRBJ1-1, the V gene TRBV18, with D unresolved. The CDR3 covers 17 residues. Trimming removed 3 bases at V and 0 bases at J, with 17 bases between. Germline V gene data show CDR1 as KGHSH and CDR2 as LQKENI. CDR3 coding DNA: TGTGCCAGCTCACCTCCCGTCTCTAGCGGAGTGAACACTGAAGCTTTCTTT. This gives the protein CASSPPVSSGVNTEAFF.

The V call is TRBV19, the J call TRBJ1-4; possibly TRBD1 for D (5 bases). This CDR3 is 12 amino acids long. V was shortened by 5 bases and J by 6 bases, with 7 bases between the two germline ends. From germline, CDR1 is LNHDA and CDR2 SQIVND (reference sequence). CDR3 in DNA: TGTGCCAGTAGTCGACAGTATGAAAAACTGTTTTTT. It codes for CASSRQYEKLFF.

A few counts support this clone. The rearrangement joins TRBV28 to TRBJ1-3, with D unclear. This CDR3 region has 12 residues. In germline, CDR1 is MDHEN, CDR2 SYDVKM. Between the trimmed V and J ends, which lost 6 bases and 5 bases, there was a span of 8 bases. CDR3 in DNA: TGTGCCAGCAGCTTGACACGAAACACCATATATTTT. It is translated as CASSLTRNTIYF.

V and J are TRBV6-5 and TRBJ2-3; TRBD2 matches 11 bases. The CDR3 is 14 residues long. CDR1 and CDR2 (germline): MNHEY, SVGAGI. V trimming: 6 bases; J trimming: 1 base; junction bases outside the gene matches: 0. CDR3 nucleotides: TGTGCCAGCAGGGGACTAGCGGGCACAGATACGCAGTATTTT. Translated: CASRGLAGTDTQYF.

V is TRBV7-8 and J is TRBJ1-1; perhaps TRBD1 as D (5 bases). CDR1 and CDR2 (germline): SGHVS, FQNEAQ. This CDR3 has 15 residues. Between the trimmed V and J ends, which lost 1 base and 0 bases, there was a span of 9 bases. DNA for the CDR3: TGTGCCAGCAGCTTAGTCGGACACCTGAACACTGAAGCTTTCTTT. It codes for CASSLVGHLNTEAFF.

This chain joins TRBV4-3 and TRBJ2-7, with a weak D call TRBD2 (6 bases). The CDR3 extends over 16 amino acids. The germline V gene has CDR1 LGHNA and CDR2 YSLEER. The germline V and J ends were trimmed by 0 bases and 10 bases, with 22 bases remaining between them. The CDR3 sequence is CASSQDRTAGPTKQYF. CDR3 bases: TGCGCCAGCAGCCAAGATAGGACGGCGGGGCCTACGAAACAGTACTTC.

A few counts support this clone. This chain links TRBV7-9 with TRBJ2-5; the D gene is possibly TRBD1 (6 bases). V dropped 3 bases and J dropped 3 bases, with 23 bases sitting between them. Germline CDR1 reads SEHNR; CDR2 reads FQNEAQ (reference sequence). The CDR3 covers 18 residues. In DNA form, the CDR3 reads TGTGCCAGCAGCTTTACTCCTACAGGGCGAGGGGTAAAAGAGACCCAGTACTTC. Its translation: CASSFTPTGRGVKETQYF.

This clone has a single count. The chain combines TRBV11-2 with TRBJ2-1, with TRBD2 identical over 9 bases. The CDR3 length is 17 residues. Germline V CDR1 and CDR2: SGHAT, FQNNGV. V was clipped by 1 base and J by 0 bases; unmatched bases: 4. The DNA for the CDR3 is TGTGCCAGCAGCTTAGGGGTTAGCGGGAGCTCCTACAATGAGCAGTTCTTC. Translating it yields CASSLGVSGSSYNEQFF.

V gene TRBV7-9 combines with J gene TRBJ2-3; a weak D match, TRBD1 (7 bases). Trimming took off 4 bases at V and 3 bases at J, with 17 bases between the two ends. There are 16 residues in the CDR3. Per germline, CDR1 SEHNR and CDR2 FQNEAQ (reference sequence). This CDR3 is CASSSPPRGATDTQYF. The CDR3 region has the DNA TGTGCCAGCAGCTCTCCACCCAGGGGGGCAACAGATACGCAGTATTTT.

The rearrangement links TRBV6-5 to TRBJ1-1, with 7 bases aligning to TRBD1. From germline, CDR1 is MNHEY and CDR2 SVGAGI. With V trimmed by 5 bases and J by 4 bases, 10 bases remained unmatched. The CDR3 loop spans 15 amino acids. This chain's CDR3 is CASSPLETGSTEAFF. CDR3 DNA: TGTGCCAGCAGTCCTCTGGAGACAGGGAGCACTGAAGCTTTCTTT.

As for this clone: The same CDR3 arises from other DNA sequences in this sample as well. The chain links TRBV28 to TRBJ2-7, with D tentatively TRBD2 (7 bases). V gave up 6 bases and J gave up 6 bases, with 18 bases separating them. The germline V gene has CDR1 MDHEN and CDR2 SYDVKM. CDR3 length equals 14 residues. CDR3 residues: CASSPRGRESEQYF. CDR3 nucleotide sequence: TGTGCCAGCAGCCCGCGGGGGCGGGAGAGCGAGCAGTACTTC.

The gene calls are TRBV10-2 and TRBJ2-5; 9 bases are shared with TRBD2. The end of the DNA fits TRBJ2-7 better, so the J call may be wrong. The CDR3 has 15 amino acids. Germline V gene sequence: CDR1 WSHSY, CDR2 SAAADI. CDR3 sequence (DNA): TGCGCCAGCAGAGATCAGACTAGCGGTGGGTTCGAGCAGTACTTC. Translated, it gives CASRDQTSGGFEQYF.